This TCR beta chain is from a study of T cell repertoires in cytomegalovirus infection. TCRdb independently ran MiXCR on the reads; one entry per CDR3 protein. The table has some 560,000 distinct CDR3 sequences, under 45% seen once; the top ten hold around 50%. CDR3 length: 13 residues. The germline V and J ends were trimmed by 6 bases and 4 bases, with 12 bases remaining between them. As to this clonotype: Its matching antigen is unknown.

This chain uses TRBV12-3 or TRBV12-4 with TRBJ2-5; D may correspond to TRBD1 or TRBD2 (5 bases each). Sequencing was performed on cultured PBMCs, taken from culture after CMV antigen stimulation. The receptor was isolated from a human donor in good health (CMV status not recorded). Some clones in this sample may be carry-over from other donors' samples. This chain's CDR3 is CASRRGAGETQYF. The CDR3 DNA follows: TGTGCCAGCAGACGAGGGGCGGGAGAGACCCAGTACTTC.